This TCR beta chain was recovered during a study of blood T cell repertoires in COVID-19. Study details: The study drew acute and convalescent COVID-19 samples from the United States, Italy and Spain. PBMCs, B-cell-depleted T cells, or T cells were the source of the cDNA or gDNA that made up the material.

Followed longitudinally, the Seattle patients had been enrolled during active infection. Germline assignment: CDR1 KGHDR and CDR2 SFDVKD. V shed 9 bases and J shed 2 bases, with 10 bases lying between them. The CDR3 totals 13 residues. Authors' data handling: For nucleated cells, counts were estimated from reference gene primer amplification. The method was immunoSEQ multiplex PCR; TCRdb's version includes in-frame clones alone and lacks a portion of them. V and J calls and clone size are copied from that table; D and trimming were computed from the DNA. Altogether roughly 150,000 clones are present, about 88% being singletons, with the ten largest covering over 5%.

The source of this sequence is a woman aged 45-65 years with COVID-19, enrolled during active disease. The chain carries TRBV24-1 and TRBJ1-5; D might be TRBD1 (5 bases). Sequenced sample: peripheral blood. The CDR3 DNA sequence: TGTGCCACCCAACAGGACCGCAATCAGCCCCAGCATTTT. Protein: CATQQDRNQPQHF.